The 10 T cell receptor beta chains below all came from one sample that was sequenced in a study of blood T cell repertoires in COVID-19. Profiled with immunoSEQ multiplex PCR; TCRdb holds only in-frame clones, not every one. The table includes 220,000 or so clones, more than 75% detected once. The specimen sequenced was peripheral blood. The receptors stem from a man aged 50-60 years who had recovered from COVID-19.

This clone was seen just once. V usage is TRBV7-8 and J usage is TRBJ2-7, with 8 bases identical to TRBD2. Looked up from germline, CDR1 is SGHVS and CDR2 is FQNEAQ. CDR3 size: 15 residues. After removal of 4 bases from V and 4 bases from J, the junction contained 9 bases not matched to a gene. DNA for the CDR3: TGTGCCAGCAGCTCGCGAGCGGGAGCCCGATACGAGCAGTACTTC. This translates into CASSSRAGARYEQYF.

The chain joins TRBV15 to TRBJ1-1; D possibly corresponds to TRBD1 (5 bases). Germline CDR1 is LNHNV and CDR2 is YYDKDF (reference sequence). This CDR3 is 15 amino acids long. V dropped 0 bases and J dropped 2 bases, with 10 bases sitting between them. CDR3 loop: CATSRESGDNTEAFF. Written as DNA, the CDR3 is TGTGCCACCAGCAGAGAGTCGGGGGATAACACTGAAGCTTTCTTT.

V gene TRBV6-5 combines with J gene TRBJ1-5; D remains ambiguous. CDR1 is MNHEY and CDR2 is SVGAGI in the germline V gene. This CDR3 has 15 residues. V shed 5 bases and J shed 0 bases, with 11 bases lying between them. For the CDR3, the DNA is TGTGCCAGCAGTCCGGGTCCTTATAGCAATCAGCCCCAGCATTTT. This translates into CASSPGPYSNQPQHF.

The chain combines TRBV19 with TRBJ2-3; weak D call: TRBD2 (5 bases). V dropped 10 bases and J dropped 0 bases, with 14 bases sitting between them. The CDR3 spans 14 residues. Germline V CDR1 and CDR2: LNHDA, SQIVND (reference sequence). The CDR3 DNA is TGTGCCACCGGTCCCAGGACTAGCACAGATACGCAGTATTTT. It specifies CATGPRTSTDTQYF.

DNA of the CDR3: TGTGCCAGCAGTCCCGCCTACCCGGGGACTAGCGGGAGGAATGAGCAGTTCTTC. This translates into CASSPAYPGTSGRNEQFF. The chain combines TRBV28 with TRBJ2-1; 15 nucleotides agree with TRBD2. Unmatched junction bases numbered 12, after V lost 5 bases and J lost 7 bases. CDR3 length: 18 amino acids. The germline CDR1 and CDR2 sequences are MDHEN and SYDVKM.

This chain connects TRBV6-5 to TRBJ2-2; possibly TRBD2 for D (6 bases). The ends were cut back, 5 bases at V and 8 bases at J, with 18 bases in the middle. CDR3 length: 15 amino acids. Germline V gives CDR1 MNHEY, CDR2 SVGAGI. The CDR3 loop is CASSPRDSPPGELFF. The CDR3 DNA follows: TGTGCCAGCAGTCCCCGGGACTCGCCCCCGGGGGAGCTGTTTTTT.

This clone was seen only once. The genes are TRBV21-1 and TRBJ2-7; the table calls TRBD2, which could not be checked here. TRBV21-1 is designated a pseudogene. The CDR3 sequence is 14 residues long. Here the CDR3 reads CASGPLAGAGEQYF. CDR3 nucleotides: TGTGCCAGCGGACCACTAGCGGGTGCTGGGGAGCAGTACTTC.

The chain joins TRBV10-3 to TRBJ2-7, with a possible D match to TRBD1 (6 bases). The CDR3 spans 16 residues. V lost 2 bases to trimming and J lost 2 bases, with 16 bases between them. CDR1 is ENHRY and CDR2 is SYGVKD in the germline V gene. The CDR3 DNA is TGTGCCATCAGTGAGGCCGGGACACCGAACCCCTACGAGCAGTACTTC. Its protein is CAISEAGTPNPYEQYF.

This chain connects TRBV7-8 to TRBJ2-1; 7 positions match TRBD1. The CDR3 loop spans 13 amino acids. The ends lost 5 bases at V and 4 bases at J; junction bases unmatched: 2. CDR1 and CDR2 from the germline V gene are SGHVS and FQNEAQ. The CDR3 spells CASSATGYNEQFF. The CDR3, as DNA: TGTGCCAGCAGCGCGACAGGGTACAATGAGCAGTTCTTC.

This CDR3 is CASSLISSTDTQYF. Here the CDR3 DNA reads TGTGCCAGCAGTTTAATATCTAGCACAGATACGCAGTATTTT. The J gene is TRBJ2-3, the V gene TRBV28, with D hard to call. Germline CDR1 reads MDHEN; CDR2 reads SYDVKM. The CDR3 is 14 residues long. Trimming took off 2 bases at V and 0 bases at J, with 6 bases between the two ends.